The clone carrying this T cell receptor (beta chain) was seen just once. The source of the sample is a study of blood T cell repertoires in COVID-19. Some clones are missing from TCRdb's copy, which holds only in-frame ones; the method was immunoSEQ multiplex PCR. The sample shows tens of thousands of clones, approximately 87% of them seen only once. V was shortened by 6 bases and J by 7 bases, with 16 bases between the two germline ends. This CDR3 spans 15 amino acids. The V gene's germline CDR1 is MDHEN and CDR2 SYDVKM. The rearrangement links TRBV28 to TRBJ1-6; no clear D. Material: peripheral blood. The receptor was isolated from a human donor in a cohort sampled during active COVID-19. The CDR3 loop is CASSSHHGRNSPLHF. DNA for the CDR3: TGTGCCAGCAGCTCACACCATGGGAGGAATTCACCCCTCCACTTT. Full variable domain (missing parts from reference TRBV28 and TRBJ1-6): DVKVTQSSRYLVKRTGEKVFLECVQDMDHENMFWYRQDPGLGLRLIYFSYDVKMKEKGDIPEGYSVSREKKERFSLILESASTNQTSMYLCASSSHHGRNSPLHFGNGTRLTVT.